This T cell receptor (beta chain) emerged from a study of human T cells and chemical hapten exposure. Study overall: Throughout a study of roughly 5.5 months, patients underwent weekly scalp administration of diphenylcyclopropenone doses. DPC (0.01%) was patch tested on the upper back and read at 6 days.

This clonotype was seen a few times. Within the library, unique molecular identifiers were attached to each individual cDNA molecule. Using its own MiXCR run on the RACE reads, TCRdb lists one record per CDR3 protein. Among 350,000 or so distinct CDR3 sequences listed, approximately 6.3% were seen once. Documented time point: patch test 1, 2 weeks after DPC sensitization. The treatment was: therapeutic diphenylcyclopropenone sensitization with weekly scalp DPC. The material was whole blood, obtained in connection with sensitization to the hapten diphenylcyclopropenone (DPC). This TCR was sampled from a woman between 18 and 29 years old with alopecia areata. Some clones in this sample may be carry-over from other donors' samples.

CDR3 loop: CASSQDGAPLKGSPLHF. CDR3 in DNA: TGTGCCAGCAGCCAAGACGGCGCCCCCCTCAAGGGCTCACCCCTCCACTTT. The chain carries TRBV3-1 and TRBJ1-6; the D is unclear. This CDR3 is built from 17 residues. Trimming took 0 bases from V and 10 from J, leaving 19 bases between them. CDR1 and CDR2 from the germline V gene are LGHDT and YNNKEL (reference sequence).